This paragraph reports one T cell receptor (beta chain). The antigen is undetermined. Between the trimmed V and J ends, which lost 6 bases and 4 bases, there was a span of 28 bases. Germline CDR1 DFQATT, CDR2 SNEGSKA (reference sequence). This CDR3 spans 17 amino acids. This sample is drawn from a study of post-analysis software for immune sequencing data. Built from TCR beta cDNA, the libraries had unique molecular identifiers in them. Each CDR3 protein is one row after TCRdb ran MiXCR on the PCR reads. The data show a few hundred thousand distinct CDR3 sequences, 36% seen once. Study results and limitations: In patients, about five TRBV segments were more frequent than in controls, with TRBV5-6, TRBV5-1 and TRBV20-1 among them.

Specimen: blood. This chain connects TRBV20-1 to TRBJ2-7; D could derive from TRBD1 or TRBD2 (5 bases each). This receptor was taken from a girl between 5 and 17 years old with multiple sclerosis. DNA of the CDR3: TGCAGTGCCAGGTCGGAGCGTCCAGAGAGGGGTGGGTACGAGCAGTACTTC. It yields the protein CSARSERPERGGYEQYF.